Listed below are T cell receptor beta chains from one sample, sequenced in a study of blood T cell repertoires in COVID-19. Clones were sequenced by immunoSEQ multiplex PCR, and TCRdb holds only the in-frame ones, with some missing. The sample contains 150,000 to 200,000 clones, more than 75% of which appear only once. The specimen sequenced was PBMCs or T cells enriched from blood (not recorded which). These receptors all come from a woman in her fifties or sixties who had recovered from COVID-19. Each CDR3 is given with its conserved first and last residue. Fields, in order: J gene, clone size, V gene, D gene, CDR3 length, CDR3 DNA, CDR3 protein. The D gene is left open where the match is weak. Expanded clones are given a class, and other clones once, few, many or no size at all.

TRBJ1-4,NA,TRBV19,NA,15,TGTGCCAGTAGTCCGAGAGGAGCAACTAATGAAAAACTGTTTTTT,CASSPRGATNEKLFF
TRBJ2-3,NA,TRBV11-3,NA,14,TGTGCCAGCAGCTTCGGCGGAGGTTCAGATACGCAGTATTTT,CASSFGGGSDTQYF
TRBJ1-2,NA,TRBV19,NA,17,TGTGCCAGTAGTATGCCTACGTGGAGGGGTTCTAACTATGGCTACACCTTC,CASSMPTWRGSNYGYTF
TRBJ2-6,NA,TRBV5-1,NA,15,TGCGCCAGCAGCCCCTACCTCTCTGGGGCCAACGTCCTGACTTTC,CASSPYLSGANVLTF
TRBJ1-6,once,TRBV7-6,NA,16,TGTGCCAGCAGCTTCGAGGCGAGCTCCTATAATTCACCCCTCCACTTT,CASSFEASSYNSPLHF
TRBJ2-2,NA,TRBV29-1,NA,14,TGCAGCGTTGAAGTCGCGGGGAACACCGGGGAGCTGTTTTTT,CSVEVAGNTGELFF
TRBJ2-7,NA,TRBV5-1,NA,15,TGCGCCAGCAGCTTGGAGGGGCAGGGATTCGACGAGCAGTACTTC,CASSLEGQGFDEQYF
TRBJ2-7,NA,TRBV9,NA,15,TGTGCCAGCAGCGTAGGGCTAGTGGGTCTCTACGAGCAGTACTTC,CASSVGLVGLYEQYF
TRBJ1-1,NA,TRBV14,NA,14,TGTGCCAGCAGCCCCCAAAGCGAGAACACTGAAGCTTTCTTT,CASSPQSENTEAFF
TRBJ1-4,NA,TRBV5-6,NA,15,TGTGCCAGCAGCTTGTTGGGCTCAACTAATGAAAAACTGTTTTTT,CASSLLGSTNEKLFF
TRBJ1-6,NA,TRBV6-5,NA,15,TGTGCCAGCAGTTACGAGTCCCTGCATAATTCACCCCTCCACTTT,CASSYESLHNSPLHF
TRBJ2-2,NA,TRBV3-1/TRBV3-2,NA,11,TGTGCCAGCCGGGGCACCGGGGAGCTGTTTTTT,CASRGTGELFF
TRBJ1-1,NA,TRBV13,NA,16,TGTGCCAGCAGCTTAGGAACAACCCTTAAGAACACTGAAGCTTTCTTT,CASSLGTTLKNTEAFF
TRBJ2-5,once,TRBV18,NA,16,TGTGCCAGCTCACCACCGGGGCAGGGGTTCCGACAGACCCAGTACTTC,CASSPPGQGFRQTQYF
TRBJ2-2,few,TRBV25-1,TRBD1,16,TGTGCCAGCAGTGACACCCGAACAGGGGACACCGGGGAGCTGTTTTTT,CASSDTRTGDTGELFF
TRBJ1-1,NA,TRBV7-7,NA,13,TGTGCCAGCAGCCGTGACAGATACACTGAAGCTTTCTTT,CASSRDRYTEAFF
TRBJ1-3,once,TRBV10-3,TRBD1,16,TGTGCCATCAGTCCGGACAGGGGGCCTCTTAGAAACACCATATATTTT,CAISPDRGPLRNTIYF
TRBJ1-4,NA,TRBV5-3,TRBD1,20,TGTGCCAGAAGCTTGCAAGACCCCGGGACAGGGATCATACCTAATGAAAAACTGTTTTTT,CARSLQDPGTGIIPNEKLFF
TRBJ1-2,NA,TRBV7-9,NA,11,TGTGCCACCAGGGGCGGGTATGGCTACACCTTC,CATRGGYGYTF
TRBJ2-3,NA,TRBV28,TRBD2,15,TGTGCCAGCAGTTTGAGAACTAGCGGAACAGATACGCAGTATTTT,CASSLRTSGTDTQYF
TRBJ2-7,NA,TRBV28,NA,15,TGTGCCAGCAGTTTAGGTCAGGGGGGAACCTACGAGCAGTACTTC,CASSLGQGGTYEQYF
TRBJ2-1,NA,TRBV27,TRBD1,16,TGTGCCAGCAGTCGGATGACAGGGGGCTCCTACAATGAGCAGTTCTTC,CASSRMTGGSYNEQFF
TRBJ1-6,NA,TRBV6-1,NA,18,TGTGCCAGCAGTGGACCCGGGATGGGACACTCCTATAATTCACCCCTCCACTTT,CASSGPGMGHSYNSPLHF
TRBJ2-1,NA,TRBV14,TRBD2,17,TGTGCCAGCAGCCCCAGTGTTGGAGCGGGATCGTACAATGAGCAGTTCTTC,CASSPSVGAGSYNEQFF
TRBJ1-1,NA,TRBV19,TRBD1,12,TGTGCCAGTAAGGGGACAGGGATTAGGGCTTTCTTT,CASKGTGIRAFF
TRBJ2-2,NA,TRBV3-1/TRBV3-2,NA,13,TGTGCCAGCAGCCCCCCCGGGACCGGGGAGCTGTTTTTT,CASSPPGTGELFF
TRBJ2-7,NA,TRBV2,NA,13,TGTGCCGCACTCCGACATAAAGACAGCGAGCAGTACTTC,CAALRHKDSEQYF
TRBJ2-1,NA,TRBV6-2/TRBV6-3,TRBD2,19,TGTGCCAGCAGTCCGGGACTAGCGGGAGGCATACGGTCCTACAATGAGCAGTTCTTC,CASSPGLAGGIRSYNEQFF
TRBJ2-5,NA,TRBV12-3/TRBV12-4,TRBD1,12,TGTGCCAGCAGCCGACAGGGAGAGACCCAGTACTTC,CASSRQGETQYF
TRBJ2-3,NA,TRBV9,TRBD2,19,TGTGCCAGCAGCGCCCGGGGACTAGCGGGTCTTACTAGCACAGATACGCAGTATTTT,CASSARGLAGLTSTDTQYF